One and the same sample provided the 30 T cell receptor beta chains below, sequenced in a study of T cells in Graves' hyperthyroidism and ophthalmopathy. RNA transcripts yielded amplified TCR beta CDR3 regions. The TCR CDR3 was amplified in a first-round RT-PCR using the HTBI primer set. TCRdb re-analysed the multiplex PCR reads in MiXCR, keeping a single row per CDR3 protein. The sample comprises approximately 510,000 distinct CDR3 sequences, 35% to 50% of which are singletons, and approximately 44% rests with the top ten. Sequencing input: peripheral blood or thyroid tissue (not recorded which). The receptors here all came from an adult woman with Graves' disease, either hyperthyroidism or ophthalmopathy (not recorded which).

This clonotype was seen only a few times. This chain joins TRBV29-1 and TRBJ1-2, with TRBD1 matching 7 bases. CDR3 size: 11 residues. The germline CDR1 and CDR2 sequences are SQVTM and ANQGSEA. The CDR3 is CSPGQEDGYTF. As DNA, the CDR3 is TGCAGTCCAGGACAGGAGGATGGCTACACCTTC.

The chain has TRBV2 and TRBJ1-4, with unresolved D. The CDR3 loop spans 13 amino acids. CDR1 is SNHLY and CDR2 is FYNNEI in the germline V gene. Trimming took 3 bases from V and 10 from J, leaving 12 bases between them. The chain's CDR3 is CASSDGVVGKLFF. The CDR3 region has the DNA TGTGCCAGCAGTGATGGGGTTGTTGGAAAACTGTTTTTT.

This clonotype was seen repeatedly, ten times or more. The chain recombines TRBV9 with TRBJ2-7; D perhaps matches TRBD1 (5 bases). This CDR3 comprises 14 residues. The germline V gene encodes CDR1 SGDLS and CDR2 YYNGEE. Trimming removed 4 bases at V and 2 bases at J, with 13 bases between. The CDR3 region is CASSPAPGPYEQYF. The CDR3 DNA reads as TGTGCCAGCAGCCCAGCCCCAGGGCCCTACGAGCAGTACTTC.

This clonotype was found a few times. The CDR3: CASSPGRLNQPQHF. The DNA for the CDR3 is TGTGCCAGCAGCCCGGGACGGCTCAATCAGCCCCAGCATTTT. The chain links TRBV7-9 to TRBJ1-5; D possibly corresponds to TRBD1 (5 bases). Trimming took 5 bases from V and 3 from J, leaving 11 bases between them. The CDR3 covers 14 residues. Germline V gives CDR1 SEHNR, CDR2 FQNEAQ (reference sequence).

This clonotype was observed many times. The chain couples TRBV11-1 to TRBJ2-2; TRBD1 aligns across 8 bases. Germline CDR1 is SGHAT and CDR2 is FQDESV (reference sequence). The CDR3 length is 15 residues. After removal of 5 bases from V and 5 bases from J, the junction contained 7 bases not matched to a gene. CDR3 sequence: CASSPTGDPTGELFF. In DNA form, the CDR3 reads TGTGCCAGCAGCCCGACAGGGGATCCAACCGGGGAGCTGTTTTTT.

This clonotype appeared a single time. J is TRBJ1-2 and V is TRBV10-3; no clear D. CDR1 and CDR2 from the germline V gene are ENHRY and SYGVKD. V was trimmed by 4 bases and J by 0 bases, leaving 12 bases between them. The CDR3 consists of 15 residues. The CDR3 spells CAISAQDLTNYGYTF. DNA of the CDR3: TGTGCCATCAGTGCGCAGGATTTGACTAACTATGGCTACACCTTC.

Ten or more counts support this clonotype. The chain combines TRBV11-1 with TRBJ2-2; possibly TRBD1 for D (5 bases). CDR1 and CDR2 from the germline V gene are SGHAT and FQDESV (reference sequence). The V and J ends lost 6 bases and 4 bases respectively, with 12 bases between them. This CDR3 spans 14 amino acids. The CDR3: CASRPDRLTGELFF. The CDR3 DNA sequence: TGTGCCAGCAGACCCGACAGACTCACCGGGGAGCTGTTTTTT.

Turning to this clonotype: Relative to the germline gene, one junction end is altered; a read error may explain this. The chain carries TRBV7-8 and TRBJ1-1; D is uncertain. The CDR3 contains 13 residues. The germline gives CDR1 SGHVS, CDR2 FQNEAQ. In DNA, the CDR3 is TGCGCCAGCAGCCAATTACGGTACACTGAAGCTTTCTTT. Protein: CASSQLRYTEAFF. Variable domain in full (rest from reference TRBV7-8 and TRBJ1-1): GAGVSQSPRYKVAKRGQDVALRCDPISGHVSLFWYQQALGQGPEFLTYFQNEAQLDKSGLPSDRFFAERPEGSVSTLKIQRTQQEDSAVYLCASSQLRYTEAFFGQGTRLTVV.

The CDR3 here is CASSVGTGEGYTF. The CDR3 coding sequence is TGTGCCAGCAGCGTCGGGACAGGGGAAGGCTACACCTTC. The rearrangement uses TRBV9 and TRBJ1-2; 10 bases match TRBD1. Germline CDR1 reads SGDLS; CDR2 reads YYNGEE. The CDR3 consists of 13 residues. V shed 2 bases, J shed 8 bases, and the junction held 3 bases outside the gene matches. The full variable domain, completed using reference TRBV9 and TRBJ1-2, is DSGVTQTPKHLITATGQRVTLRCSPRSGDLSVYWYQQSLDQGLQFLIQYYNGEERAKGNILERFSAQQFPDLHSELNLSSLELGDSALYFCASSVGTGEGYTFGSGTRLTVV.

V is TRBV7-8 and J is TRBJ1-6; D call uncertain. The V and J ends lost 4 bases and 8 bases respectively, with 12 bases between them. CDR3 length equals 14 residues. Germline V CDR1 and CDR2: SGHVS, FQNEAQ. The CDR3 sequence is CASSSYWADSPLHF. CDR3 coding DNA: TGTGCCAGCAGCTCGTACTGGGCCGATTCACCCCTCCACTTT.

This clonotype appeared once. This chain links TRBV28 with TRBJ1-2; D remains ambiguous. Germline CDR1 and CDR2: MDHEN and SYDVKM. The length of the CDR3 is 16 residues. Trimming cost V 7 bases and J 4 bases, with 22 bases left between them. In nucleotides, the CDR3 is TGTGCCAGCAAACCTCTTGAAGCGTGGAGTACCTATGGCTACACCTTC. It specifies CASKPLEAWSTYGYTF.

The rearrangement uses TRBV10-3 and TRBJ2-7; 8 bases align to TRBD2. V gave up 6 bases and J gave up 1 base; unmatched junction bases: 8. Looked up from germline, CDR1 is ENHRY and CDR2 is SYGVKD. The CDR3 consists of 15 residues. The CDR3 reads CAIRGDGRESYEQYF. The CDR3 nucleotides read TGTGCCATCAGGGGTGACGGGAGGGAATCCTACGAGCAGTACTTC.

This chain connects TRBV7-2 to TRBJ1-6; possibly TRBD1 for D (6 bases). The germline V and J ends were trimmed by 3 bases and 9 bases, with 12 bases remaining between them. This CDR3 is 14 amino acids long. Germline CDR1 is SGHTA and CDR2 is FQGNSA. The chain's CDR3 is CASSFQGLASPLHF. CDR3 sequence (DNA): TGTGCCAGCAGCTTCCAGGGGTTGGCTTCACCCCTCCACTTT.

The chain recombines TRBV7-9 with TRBJ2-7; D tentatively reads TRBD1 or TRBD2 (5 bases each). Between the trimmed V and J ends, which lost 3 bases and 3 bases, there was a span of 12 bases. Germline lookup yields CDR1 SEHNR and CDR2 FQNEAQ (reference sequence). CDR3 length: 14 amino acids. CDR3 sequence (DNA): TGTGCCAGCAGCTTGGGGGTTGGGTTCTACGAGCAGTACTTC. Its protein is CASSLGVGFYEQYF.

The V call is TRBV20-1, the J call TRBJ2-5; D might be TRBD1 (6 bases). Germline CDR1 reads DFQATT; CDR2 reads SNEGSKA (reference sequence). Between the trimmed V and J ends, which lost 3 bases and 2 bases, there was a span of 13 bases. The CDR3 covers 14 residues. The CDR3 is CSASPGQTQETQYF. CDR3 nucleotides: TGCAGTGCTAGCCCCGGACAGACACAAGAGACCCAGTACTTC.

V and J are TRBV5-1 and TRBJ2-7, with 12 bases aligning to TRBD2. The CDR3 consists of 17 residues. Germline CDR1 is SGHRS and CDR2 is YFSETQ. Trimming at V came to 0 bases and at J to 1 base, leaving 5 bases not matched to a gene. The CDR3: CASSLGLAGEGSYEQYF. The CDR3 DNA reads as TGCGCCAGCAGCTTGGGACTAGCGGGAGAGGGGTCCTACGAGCAGTACTTC.

This chain links TRBV19 with TRBJ1-1, with a tentative D call TRBD1 (5 bases). The CDR3 covers 14 residues. In germline, CDR1 is LNHDA, CDR2 SQIVND (reference sequence). V lost 4 bases, J lost 1 base, and 10 bases lay in between. The CDR3 sequence: CASSTQTGNTEAFF. The CDR3 DNA follows: TGTGCCAGTAGTACCCAAACAGGGAACACTGAAGCTTTCTTT.

In this sample, this clonotype turned up a few times. The genes are TRBV7-9 and TRBJ2-3, with D maybe TRBD2 (6 bases). The length of the CDR3 is 13 residues. Germline V CDR1 and CDR2: SEHNR, FQNEAQ (reference sequence). Trimming removed 6 bases from V and 5 bases from J, with 12 bases in between. CDR3 in amino acids: CASSYPGLDTQYF. The CDR3 coding sequence is TGTGCCAGCAGTTACCCGGGACTAGATACGCAGTATTTT.

The chain couples TRBV10-3 to TRBJ2-7, with D perhaps TRBD1 or TRBD2 (7 bases each). Trimming stripped 6 bases from V and 2 bases from J, with 17 bases between. The CDR3 has 15 residues. CDR1 is ENHRY, CDR2 SYGVKD, per germline. The CDR3, as DNA: TGTGCCATCAGCCCTTCGGGGGGACAGACCTACGAGCAGTACTTC. It codes for CAISPSGGQTYEQYF.

For this clonotype: The conserved phenylalanine or tryptophan is not found at the CDR3 terminus, so this likely reflects a read error. No DNA is shown, since the ends of the CDR3 on it are uncertain; the CDR3 is the one TCRdb lists. The rearrangement links TRBV2 to TRBJ1-1; the D call of TRBD1 is as the table states it, not checked on the DNA. Germline values: CDR1 SNHLY, CDR2 FYNNEI. The CDR3 is 9 residues long, ends included. Here the CDR3 reads CASRNTGGG.

The V gene is TRBV20-1, the J gene TRBJ2-2; 8 bases are a match to TRBD2. V lost 1 base and J lost 3; bases outside the gene matches: 10. This CDR3 is 17 amino acids long. Looked up from germline, CDR1 is DFQATT and CDR2 is SNEGSKA (reference sequence). DNA for the CDR3: TGCAGTGCTAGAGTTCGTGGCGGGGGGCGGGACACCGGGGAGCTGTTTTTT. This codes for CSARVRGGGRDTGELFF.

Many counts were recorded for this clonotype. V usage is TRBV9 and J usage is TRBJ1-1, with 7 bases lining up with TRBD1. This CDR3 has 14 residues. Germline V gene lookup returns CDR1 SGDLS and CDR2 YYNGEE. V dropped 4 bases and J dropped 4; count of bases not matched to a gene: 7. CDR3 nucleotide sequence: TGTGCCAGCAGCCAGAGTTGGACAGGCACTGAAGCTTTCTTT. Translated, it gives CASSQSWTGTEAFF.

This clonotype was seen a few times. J is TRBJ1-2 and V is TRBV10-3; D is unclear. The ends were cut back, 6 bases at V and 3 bases at J, with 17 bases in the middle. CDR1 and CDR2 (germline): ENHRY, SYGVKD. This CDR3 has 15 amino acids. CDR3 residues: CAIRKTSGEHYGYTF. As DNA, the CDR3 is TGTGCCATCAGGAAGACTAGCGGGGAACACTATGGCTACACCTTC.

This clonotype was recorded once. The CDR3 end shows no conserved phenylalanine or tryptophan, and so a read error is likely. Because the CDR3's place on the DNA is in doubt, the DNA is left out and the CDR3 is given as listed by TCRdb. The chain combines TRBV6-2 or TRBV6-3 with TRBJ1-1; the listed D gene, TRBD1, was not tested against the DNA. Germline assignment: CDR1 MNHEY and CDR2 SVGEGT. 8 amino acids form the CDR3, both terminal residues included. CDR3 in amino acids: CASSARDR.

This clonotype was observed once. This chain uses TRBV20-1 with TRBJ2-7; 7 nucleotides agree with TRBD1. The germline gives CDR1 DFQATT, CDR2 SNEGSKA (reference sequence). J gave up 0 bases and V 2 bases, and 7 bases lay outside the gene matches. The CDR3 extends over 15 amino acids. CDR3 bases: TGCAGTGCTAGACCCACGACAGGGAACTCCTACGAGCAGTACTTC. It encodes CSARPTTGNSYEQYF.

This clonotype has a count of ten or more. The chain has TRBV12-3 or TRBV12-4 and TRBJ1-1; maybe TRBD1 (6 bases). The CDR3 has 14 residues. The V gene lost 6 bases and the J gene lost 1 base, with 12 bases spanning the gap. CDR3 sequence: CASSAGGRNTEAFF. In nucleotides, the CDR3 is TGTGCCAGCAGCGCGGGGGGGCGGAACACTGAAGCTTTCTTT.

The table lists this clonotype with a few counts. Relative to the germline gene, one junction end is altered; a read error may explain this. This chain uses TRBV2 with TRBJ1-6; D unclear. From germline, CDR1 is SNHLY and CDR2 FYNNEI. This CDR3 is built from 15 residues. The CDR3 spells CASRSVEAGGSPPHF. In DNA, the CDR3 is TGTGCCAGCAGAAGCGTCGAGGCGGGTGGTTCACCCCCCCACTTT. The variable domain in full, with the rest retrieved from reference TRBV2 and TRBJ1-6, is EPEVTQTPSHQVTQMGQEVILRCVPISNHLYFYWYRQILGQKVEFLVSFYNNEISEKSEIFDDQFSVERPDGSNFTLKIRSTKLEDSAMYFCASRSVEAGGSPPHFGNGTRLTVT.

The gene calls are TRBV20-1 and TRBJ1-2; 7 nucleotides align to TRBD1. The J segment lost 4 bases and the V segment lost 5 bases, leaving 13 bases of the junction unmatched. The CDR3 has 15 residues. Germline values: CDR1 DFQATT, CDR2 SNEGSKA (reference sequence). CDR3 coding DNA: TGCAGTGCTCCCGACAGGGTGTCGAATAGCTATGGCTACACCTTC. Translation: CSAPDRVSNSYGYTF.

This chain uses TRBV25-1 with TRBJ1-4, with D uncertain. The CDR3 contains 15 residues. Per germline, CDR1 MGHDK and CDR2 SYGVNS. The germline V and J ends were trimmed by 2 bases and 0 bases, with 7 bases remaining between them. This chain's CDR3 is CASSERLATNEKLFF. The CDR3 nucleotides read TGTGCCAGCAGTGAAAGGCTAGCAACTAATGAAAAACTGTTTTTT.

The chain has TRBV2 and TRBJ1-4; D gene ambiguous. The CDR3 extends over 14 amino acids. V was shortened by 2 bases and J by 8 bases, with 12 bases between the two germline ends. Germline loops: CDR1 SNHLY, CDR2 FYNNEI. The CDR3 DNA reads TGTGCCAGCAGTGAACTGGGAGGAGGGGAAAAACTGTTTTTT. Its protein is CASSELGGGEKLFF.